Following are 21 T cell receptor beta chains from one sample sequenced in a study of blood T cell repertoires in COVID-19. Produced via immunoSEQ multiplex PCR; TCRdb's table is partial and in-frame only. This table holds tens of thousands of clones, 65% to 90% found once. The specimen sequenced was peripheral blood. All receptors derive from a man in his 70s with acute or convalescent COVID-19.

This chain connects TRBV19 to TRBJ2-5, with D maybe TRBD1 (5 bases). The CDR3 has 15 residues. The ends were cut back, 7 bases at V and 2 bases at J, with 17 bases in the middle. Germline loops: CDR1 LNHDA, CDR2 SQIVND (reference sequence). The CDR3 DNA is TGTGCCAGTACCCGAAACCTAGGGGCTCAAGAGACCCAGTACTTC. Translated: CASTRNLGAQETQYF. Drawing the rest from reference TRBV19 and TRBJ2-5, the complete variable domain is DGGITQSPKYLFRKEGQNVTLSCEQNLNHDAMYWYRQDPGQGLRLIYYSQIVNDFQKGDIAEGYSVSREKKESFPLTVTSAQKNPTAFYLCASTRNLGAQETQYFGPGTRLLVL.

The chain links TRBV7-2 to TRBJ2-2, with 13 bases matching TRBD2. The length of the CDR3 is 16 residues. Germline V gene lookup returns CDR1 SGHTA and CDR2 FQGNSA. Trimming cost V 1 base and J 6 bases; bases outside gene matches: 2. CDR3: CASSLVGLAGSGELFF. The CDR3, as DNA: TGTGCCAGCAGCTTAGTGGGACTAGCGGGATCCGGGGAGCTGTTTTTT.

The V gene is TRBV4-3, the J gene TRBJ2-5, with TRBD2 identical over 8 bases. This CDR3 is built from 20 residues. Germline V gene lookup returns CDR1 LGHNA and CDR2 YSLEER. V was clipped by 0 bases and J by 5 bases; unmatched bases: 20. The CDR3 DNA is TGCGCCAGCAGCCAAGATGTAGTGACTAGCGCCCTCAAAGGGTATGAGACCCAGTACTTC. This gives the protein CASSQDVVTSALKGYETQYF.

This clone occurred a few times. The chain carries TRBV29-1 and TRBJ1-5; D is undetermined. CDR3 length equals 13 residues. Germline values: CDR1 SQVTM, CDR2 ANQGSEA. Trimming took off 4 bases at V and 7 bases at J, with 14 bases between the two ends. The CDR3 sequence: CSVGGGLGQPQHF. The CDR3 coding sequence is TGCAGCGTTGGAGGAGGGCTTGGGCAGCCCCAGCATTTT.

The chain recombines TRBV12-3 or TRBV12-4 with TRBJ2-1; possible D gene TRBD1, 5 bases. V was pared by 5 bases and J by 5 bases, with 10 bases between. The CDR3 spans 13 residues. CDR3 amino acids: CASSDGAHNEQFF. In DNA, the CDR3 is TGTGCCAGCAGTGATGGGGCACACAATGAGCAGTTCTTC.

The gene calls are TRBV20-1 and TRBJ1-4, with TRBD1 identical over 7 bases. Germline V gene lookup returns CDR1 DFQATT and CDR2 SNEGSKA (reference sequence). The CDR3 has 11 residues. J lost 7 bases, V lost 5 bases, and 1 base had no gene match. The CDR3 region has the DNA TGCAGTGCTGGGGACAGTGAAAAACTGTTTTTT. Protein sequence: CSAGDSEKLFF.

This sequence joins TRBV9 and TRBJ1-3; D unclear. Germline CDR1 and CDR2: SGDLS and YYNGEE. The CDR3 totals 14 residues. Trimming stripped 0 bases from V and 2 bases from J, with 6 bases between. This CDR3 is CASSVDPAGNTIYF. CDR3 in DNA: TGTGCCAGCAGCGTAGATCCAGCTGGAAACACCATATATTTT. The full variable domain, with the rest looked up from reference TRBV9 and TRBJ1-3, is DSGVTQTPKHLITATGQRVTLRCSPRSGDLSVYWYQQSLDQGLQFLIQYYNGEERAKGNILERFSAQQFPDLHSELNLSSLELGDSALYFCASSVDPAGNTIYFGEGSWLTVV.

The genes are TRBV19 and TRBJ1-1; weak D call: TRBD1 (5 bases). Germline V gives CDR1 LNHDA, CDR2 SQIVND (reference sequence). CDR3 length: 16 amino acids. Trimming shortened V by 3 bases and J by 0 bases, and 14 bases separated the two germline ends. The CDR3 sequence is CASSIKTVSMNTEAFF. The CDR3 bases are TGTGCCAGTAGTATTAAGACAGTCTCAATGAACACTGAAGCTTTCTTT.

J is TRBJ2-1 and V is TRBV19, with 10 bases fitting TRBD2. Germline CDR1 and CDR2: LNHDA and SQIVND (reference sequence). The CDR3 length is 15 residues. V trimming: 2 bases; J trimming: 4 bases; junction bases outside the gene matches: 2. The CDR3 DNA sequence: TGTGCCAGTAGTATACTAGCGGGAGATTACAATGAGCAGTTCTTC. Its translation is CASSILAGDYNEQFF.

This clone was counted between two and nine times. V and J are TRBV18 and TRBJ1-2, with 10 bases that match TRBD1. Germline loops: CDR1 KGHSH, CDR2 LQKENI. V was clipped by 3 bases and J by 4 bases; unmatched bases: 8. There are 16 residues in the CDR3. The CDR3 DNA follows: TGTGCCAGCTCACCCCGGACAGGGGGGACGAGCTATGGCTACACCTTC. This translates into CASSPRTGGTSYGYTF. The variable domain in full, with the rest retrieved from reference TRBV18 and TRBJ1-2, is NAGVMQNPRHLVRRRGQEARLRCSPMKGHSHVYWYRQLPEEGLKFMVYLQKENIIDESGMPKERFSAEFPKEGPSILRIQQVVRGDSAAYFCASSPRTGGTSYGYTFGSGTRLTVV.

The V gene is TRBV29-1, the J gene TRBJ2-4; D remains ambiguous. From germline, CDR1 is SQVTM and CDR2 ANQGSEA. V gave up 3 bases and J gave up 3 bases, with 12 bases separating them. The CDR3 contains 14 residues. This chain's CDR3 is CSVETQSLKNIQYF. CDR3 sequence (DNA): TGCAGCGTTGAGACTCAGAGCCTCAAAAACATTCAGTACTTC. The whole variable domain, remainder taken from reference TRBV29-1 and TRBJ2-4, is SAVISQKPSRDICQRGTSLTIQCQVDSQVTMMFWYRQQPGQSLTLIATANQGSEATYESGFVIDKFPISRPNLTFSTLTVSNMSPEDSSIYLCSVETQSLKNIQYFGAGTRLSVL.

This clone was observed a single time. The chain couples TRBV7-2 to TRBJ2-5; D gene ambiguous. From germline, CDR1 is SGHTA and CDR2 FQGNSA. The CDR3 is 12 residues long. V lost 0 bases, J lost 10 bases, and 9 bases lay in between. CDR3 coding DNA: TGTGCCAGCAGCTTAGCGCCCGGTGACCAGTACTTC. Protein sequence: CASSLAPGDQYF.

The chain combines TRBV9 with TRBJ1-2; tentative D call: TRBD1 (5 bases). This CDR3 spans 13 amino acids. The V end was cut by 0 bases, the J end by 2 bases, with 5 bases between. CDR1 and CDR2 (germline): SGDLS, YYNGEE. The CDR3 sequence is CASSVEGNYGYTF. CDR3 nucleotides: TGTGCCAGCAGCGTAGAGGGGAACTATGGCTACACCTTC.

On this clone itself: Other DNA sequences in the same sample also yield this CDR3. This chain uses TRBV7-9 with TRBJ2-1, with 10 nucleotides matching TRBD2. Germline values: CDR1 SEHNR, CDR2 FQNEAQ (reference sequence). The ends lost 0 bases at V and 1 base at J; junction bases unmatched: 0. CDR3 length equals 16 residues. CDR3 amino acids: CASSLALAGSYNEQFF. The CDR3 coding sequence is TGTGCCAGCAGCTTAGCACTAGCGGGATCCTACAATGAGCAGTTCTTC. Combining the CDR3 with reference TRBV7-9 and TRBJ2-1 gives the whole variable domain DTGVSQNPRHKITKRGQNVTFRCDPISEHNRLYWYRQTLGQGPEFLTYFQNEAQLEKSRLLSDRFSAERPKGSFSTLEIQRTEQGDSAMYLCASSLALAGSYNEQFFGPGTRLTVL.

With regard to this clone: The junction departs from germline at one end; a sequencing error may be responsible. This same CDR3 is encoded by further DNA sequences in the sample. The chain uses TRBV9 and TRBJ2-1; a weak D match, TRBD2 (6 bases). Germline V gives CDR1 SGDLS, CDR2 YYNGEE. CDR3 size: 13 residues. The CDR3 bases are TGTGCTAGCAGCGTAGTTGGGGGGACGGAGCAGTTCTTC. Its protein product is CASSVVGGTEQFF.

The rearrangement links TRBV4-3 to TRBJ1-5, with D uncertain. Germline CDR1 and CDR2: LGHNA and YSLEER. Trimming stripped 0 bases from V and 3 bases from J, with 12 bases between. The CDR3 contains 16 residues. The CDR3 bases are TGCGCCAGCAGCCAAGATCTCGGGAGACTCAATCAGCCCCAGCATTTT. It specifies CASSQDLGRLNQPQHF.

The CDR3 protein is CASRSGGDGYTF. DNA of the CDR3: TGTGCCAGCAGATCAGGGGGTGACGGCTACACCTTC. The chain combines TRBV28 with TRBJ1-2; 7 bases match TRBD1. V shed 6 bases, J shed 8 bases, and the junction held 6 bases outside the gene matches. The CDR3 runs 12 residues. CDR1 is MDHEN and CDR2 is SYDVKM in the germline V gene.

This chain joins TRBV5-1 and TRBJ2-3; D is perhaps TRBD1 (5 bases). This CDR3 has 15 amino acids. The germline gives CDR1 SGHRS, CDR2 YFSETQ. V was clipped by 1 base and J by 1 base, with 10 bases between them. Here the CDR3 reads CASSLSVGGTDTQYF. Here the CDR3 DNA reads TGCGCCAGCAGCTTGAGTGTAGGGGGCACAGATACGCAGTATTTT.

The chain's CDR3 is CASSPLGQGYGYTF. The DNA of the CDR3 is TGTGCCAGCAGCCCACTGGGACAGGGTTATGGCTACACCTTC. The chain carries TRBV7-2 and TRBJ1-2; 9 bases map to TRBD1. Germline CDR1 is SGHTA and CDR2 is FQGNSA. With V trimmed by 5 bases and J by 5 bases, 6 bases remained unmatched. The CDR3 has 14 amino acids. The full variable domain, with the rest looked up from reference TRBV7-2 and TRBJ1-2, is GAGVSQSPSNKVTEKGKDVELRCDPISGHTALYWYRQSLGQGLEFLIYFQGNSAPDKSGLPSDRFSAERTGGSVSTLTIQRTQQEDSAVYLCASSPLGQGYGYTFGSGTRLTVV.

The chain carries TRBV19 and TRBJ1-2; 9 nucleotides align to TRBD1. This CDR3 has 14 residues. Germline CDR1 LNHDA, CDR2 SQIVND (reference sequence). V shed 6 bases, J shed 6 bases, and the junction held 8 bases outside the gene matches. The DNA for the CDR3 is TGTGCCAGTAGATTCTCACAGGGGGCAAATGGCTACACCTTC. Translation gives CASRFSQGANGYTF.

DNA for the CDR3: TGCGCCAGCAGCCAAGAATCGGGGGGCCGAGGCTACACCTTC. It yields the protein CASSQESGGRGYTF. This chain joins TRBV4-1 and TRBJ1-2, with D tentatively TRBD1 (6 bases). Trimming cost V 0 bases and J 8 bases, with 13 bases left between them. This CDR3 spans 14 amino acids. Germline loops: CDR1 MGHRA, CDR2 YSYEKL.